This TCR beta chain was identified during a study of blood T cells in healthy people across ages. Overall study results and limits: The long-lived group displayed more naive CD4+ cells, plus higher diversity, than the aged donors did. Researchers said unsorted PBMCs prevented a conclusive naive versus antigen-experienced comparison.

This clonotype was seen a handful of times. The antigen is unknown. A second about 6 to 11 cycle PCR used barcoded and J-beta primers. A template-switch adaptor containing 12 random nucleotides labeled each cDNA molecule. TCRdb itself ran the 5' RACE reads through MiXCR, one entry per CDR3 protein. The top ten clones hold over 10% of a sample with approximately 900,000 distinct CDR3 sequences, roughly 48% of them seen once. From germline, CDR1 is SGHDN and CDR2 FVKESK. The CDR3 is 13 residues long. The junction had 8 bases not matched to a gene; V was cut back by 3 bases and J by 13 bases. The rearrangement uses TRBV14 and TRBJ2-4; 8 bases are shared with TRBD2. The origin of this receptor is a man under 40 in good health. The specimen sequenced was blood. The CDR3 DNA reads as TGTGCCAGCAGCCAGCTTTTGCGGGGGGAGCAGTACTTC. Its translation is CASSQLLRGEQYF.